The clone carrying this TCR beta chain was picked up a small number of times. Germline values: CDR1 ENHRY, CDR2 SYGVKD. The ends were cut back, 6 bases at V and 0 bases at J, with 9 bases in the middle. This CDR3 has 13 amino acids. Generated by immunoSEQ multiplex PCR, the TCRdb table keeps only in-frame clones and is missing some. Here the sample spans about 18,000 clones, approximately 70% being singletons. The data were taken from a study of OX40 agonist ivuxolimab in advanced cancers. Turning to the study itself: Across the patients, intravenous ivuxolimab was delivered every 2 weeks at 0.01 to 10 mg/kg.

This sample comprised CD4+ or CD8+ T cells sorted from blood, obtained in a trial of the OX40 agonist ivuxolimab. The gene calls are TRBV10-3 and TRBJ2-7, with a weak D call TRBD2 (5 bases). The TCR was taken from an adult with an advanced solid tumor such as melanoma, head and neck, liver or kidney cancer. CDR3 in amino acids: CAIRSGSSYEQYF. CDR3 coding DNA: TGTGCCATCAGGAGCGGCTCCTCCTACGAGCAGTACTTC.